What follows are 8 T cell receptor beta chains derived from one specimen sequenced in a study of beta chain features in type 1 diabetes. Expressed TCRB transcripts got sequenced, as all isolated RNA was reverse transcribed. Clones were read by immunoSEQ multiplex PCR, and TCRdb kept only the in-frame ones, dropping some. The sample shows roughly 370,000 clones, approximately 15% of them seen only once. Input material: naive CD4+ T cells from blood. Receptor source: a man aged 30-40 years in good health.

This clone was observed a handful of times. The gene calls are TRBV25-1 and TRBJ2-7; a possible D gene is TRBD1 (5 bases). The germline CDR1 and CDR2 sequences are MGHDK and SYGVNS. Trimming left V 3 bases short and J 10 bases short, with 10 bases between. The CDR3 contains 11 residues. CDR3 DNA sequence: TGTGCCAGCAGTGAGGGGCAGGGACAGTACTTC. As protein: CASSEGQGQYF.

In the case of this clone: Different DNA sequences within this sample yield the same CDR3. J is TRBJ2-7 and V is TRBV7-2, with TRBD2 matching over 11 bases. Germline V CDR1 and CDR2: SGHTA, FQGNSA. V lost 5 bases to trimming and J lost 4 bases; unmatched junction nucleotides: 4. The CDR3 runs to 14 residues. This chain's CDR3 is CASSARLAGYEQYF. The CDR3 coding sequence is TGTGCCAGCAGCGCTCGACTAGCGGGGTACGAGCAGTACTTC.

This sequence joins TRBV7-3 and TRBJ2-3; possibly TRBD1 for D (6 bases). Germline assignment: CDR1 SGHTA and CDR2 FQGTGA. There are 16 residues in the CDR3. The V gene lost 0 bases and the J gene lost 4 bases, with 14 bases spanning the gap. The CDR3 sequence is CASSLTASPGADTQYF. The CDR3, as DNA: TGTGCCAGCAGCTTAACAGCTAGCCCAGGGGCAGATACGCAGTATTTT.

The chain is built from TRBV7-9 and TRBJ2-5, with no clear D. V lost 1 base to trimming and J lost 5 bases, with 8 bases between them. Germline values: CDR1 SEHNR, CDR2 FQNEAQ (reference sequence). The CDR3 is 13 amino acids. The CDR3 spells CASSLVFRETQYF. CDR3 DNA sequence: TGTGCCAGCAGCTTAGTATTTCGGGAGACCCAGTACTTC.

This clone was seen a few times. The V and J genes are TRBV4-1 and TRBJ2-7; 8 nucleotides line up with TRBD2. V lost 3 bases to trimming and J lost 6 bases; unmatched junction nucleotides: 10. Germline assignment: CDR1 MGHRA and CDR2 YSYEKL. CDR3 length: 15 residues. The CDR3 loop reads CASSHPGLGTSEQYF. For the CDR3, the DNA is TGCGCCAGCAGCCACCCGGGACTAGGAACCTCCGAGCAGTACTTC.

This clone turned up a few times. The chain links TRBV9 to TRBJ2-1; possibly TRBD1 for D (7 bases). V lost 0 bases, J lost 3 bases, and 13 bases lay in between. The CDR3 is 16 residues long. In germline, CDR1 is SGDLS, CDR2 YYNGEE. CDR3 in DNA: TGTGCCAGCAGCGTAGATTTGCGGGACAGCTACAATGAGCAGTTCTTC. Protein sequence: CASSVDLRDSYNEQFF. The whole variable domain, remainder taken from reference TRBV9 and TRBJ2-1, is DSGVTQTPKHLITATGQRVTLRCSPRSGDLSVYWYQQSLDQGLQFLIQYYNGEERAKGNILERFSAQQFPDLHSELNLSSLELGDSALYFCASSVDLRDSYNEQFFGPGTRLTVL.

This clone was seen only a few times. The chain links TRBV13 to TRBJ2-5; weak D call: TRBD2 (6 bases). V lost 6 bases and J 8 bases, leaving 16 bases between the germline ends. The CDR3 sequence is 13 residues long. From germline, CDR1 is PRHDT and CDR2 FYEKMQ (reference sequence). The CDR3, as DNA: TGTGCCAGCAGAAGACTAGTCGGGAACACCCAGTACTTC. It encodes CASRRLVGNTQYF.

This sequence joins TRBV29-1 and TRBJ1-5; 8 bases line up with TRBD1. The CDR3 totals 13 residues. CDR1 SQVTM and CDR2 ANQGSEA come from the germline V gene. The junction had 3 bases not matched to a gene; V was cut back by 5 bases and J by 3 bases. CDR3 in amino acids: CSVRQGLNQPQHF. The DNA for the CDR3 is TGCAGCGTTCGACAGGGGCTCAATCAGCCCCAGCATTTT.